The T cell receptor (beta chain) under discussion was sequenced for a study of T-cell memory formation after mild COVID-19. Study outcomes and limitations: Clones that contracted from day 15 to 85 had balanced CD4/CD8; later expanders were CD4+ biased.

5'RACE with constant-segment primers built TCRalpha and TCRbeta cDNA libraries with UMIs. TCRdb re-called the 5' RACE reads through MiXCR, storing one row per CDR3 protein. The data show around 340,000 distinct CDR3 sequences, 13% seen once. Regarding this clonotype: Its cognate antigen is unknown.

Trimming removed 8 bases from V and 6 bases from J; junction bases left unmatched: 12. Looked up from germline, CDR1 is DFQATT and CDR2 is SNEGSKA (reference sequence). There are 13 residues in the CDR3. The V gene is TRBV20-1, the J gene TRBJ2-7; 8 nucleotides agree with TRBD2. This TCR was sampled from a man younger than 35 who had mild COVID-19 (a few samples of this study predate the infection). Cell type and time point are not known. Specimen: PBMCs or a T cell subset sorted from them (not recorded which). CDR3 region: CSIGAPGLVEQYF. CDR3 coding DNA: TGCAGTATTGGGGCGCCGGGACTAGTCGAGCAGTACTTC.